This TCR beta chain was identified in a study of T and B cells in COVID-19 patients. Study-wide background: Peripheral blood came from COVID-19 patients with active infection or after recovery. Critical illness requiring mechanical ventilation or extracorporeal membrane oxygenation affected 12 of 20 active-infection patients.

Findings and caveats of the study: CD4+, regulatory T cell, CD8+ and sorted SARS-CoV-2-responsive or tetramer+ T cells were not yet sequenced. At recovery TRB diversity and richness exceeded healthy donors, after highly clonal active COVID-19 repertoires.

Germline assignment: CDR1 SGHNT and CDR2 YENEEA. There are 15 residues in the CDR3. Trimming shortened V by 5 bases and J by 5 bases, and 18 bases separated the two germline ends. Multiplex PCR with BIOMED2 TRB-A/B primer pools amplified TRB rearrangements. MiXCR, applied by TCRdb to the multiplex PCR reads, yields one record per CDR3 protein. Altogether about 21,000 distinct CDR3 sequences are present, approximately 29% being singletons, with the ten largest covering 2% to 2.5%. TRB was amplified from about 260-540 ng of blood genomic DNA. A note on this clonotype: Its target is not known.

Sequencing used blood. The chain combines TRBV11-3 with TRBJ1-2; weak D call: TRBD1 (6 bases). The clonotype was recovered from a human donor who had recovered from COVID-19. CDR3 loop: CASSPPGRRGYGYTF. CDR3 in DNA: TGTGCCAGCAGCCCCCCGGGGAGAAGGGGGTATGGCTACACCTTC. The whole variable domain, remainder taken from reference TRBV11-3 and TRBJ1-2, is EAGVVQSPRYKIIEKKQPVAFWCNPISGHNTLYWYLQNLGQGPELLIRYENEEAVDDSQLPKDRFSAERLKGVDSTLKIQPAELGDSAVYLCASSPPGRRGYGYTFGSGTRLTVV.